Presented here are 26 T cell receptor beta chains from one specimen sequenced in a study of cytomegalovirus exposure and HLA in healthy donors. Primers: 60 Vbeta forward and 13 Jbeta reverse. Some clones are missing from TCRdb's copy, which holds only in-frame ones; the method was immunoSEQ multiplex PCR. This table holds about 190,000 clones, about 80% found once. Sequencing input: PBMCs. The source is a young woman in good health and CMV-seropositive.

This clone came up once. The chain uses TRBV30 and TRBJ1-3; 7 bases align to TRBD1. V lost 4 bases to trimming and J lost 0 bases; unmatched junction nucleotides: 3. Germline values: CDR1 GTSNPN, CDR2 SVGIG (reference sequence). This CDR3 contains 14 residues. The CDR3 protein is CAWNQGGSGNTIYF. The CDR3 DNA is TGTGCCTGGAATCAGGGGGGCTCTGGAAACACCATATATTTT.

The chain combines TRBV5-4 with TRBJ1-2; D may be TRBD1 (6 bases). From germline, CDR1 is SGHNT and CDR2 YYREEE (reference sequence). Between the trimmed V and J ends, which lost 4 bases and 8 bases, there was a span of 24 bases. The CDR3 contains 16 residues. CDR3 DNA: TGTGCCAGCAGCCGGGACACCTTTCGGACGGAGAGGGGCTACACCTTC. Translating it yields CASSRDTFRTERGYTF.

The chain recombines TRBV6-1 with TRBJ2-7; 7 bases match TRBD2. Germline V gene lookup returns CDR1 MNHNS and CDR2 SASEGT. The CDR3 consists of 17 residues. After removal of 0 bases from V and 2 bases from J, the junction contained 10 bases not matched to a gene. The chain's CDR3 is CASSEALPGLITYEQYF. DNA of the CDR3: TGTGCCAGCAGTGAAGCGCTTCCGGGACTAATAACCTACGAGCAGTACTTC.

DNA of the CDR3: TGTGCCAGCAGTGAAGACGACAGGCCGAATCAGCCCCAGCATTTT. It codes for CASSEDDRPNQPQHF. The rearrangement joins TRBV2 to TRBJ1-5, with TRBD1 as a possible D gene (6 bases). Germline V CDR1 and CDR2: SNHLY, FYNNEI. The ends were cut back, 1 base at V and 4 bases at J, with 11 bases in the middle. The CDR3 is 15 amino acids.

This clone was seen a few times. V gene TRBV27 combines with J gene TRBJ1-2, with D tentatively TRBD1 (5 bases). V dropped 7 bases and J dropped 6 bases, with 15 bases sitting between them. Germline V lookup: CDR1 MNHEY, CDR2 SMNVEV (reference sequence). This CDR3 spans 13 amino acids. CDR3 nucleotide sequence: TGTGCCAGCAAAGGGGAACGAATAGATGGCTACACCTTC. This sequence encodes CASKGERIDGYTF.

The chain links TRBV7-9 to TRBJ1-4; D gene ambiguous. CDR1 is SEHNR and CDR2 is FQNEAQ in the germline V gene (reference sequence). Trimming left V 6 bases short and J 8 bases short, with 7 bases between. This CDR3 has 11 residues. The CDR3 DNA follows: TGTGCCAGCAGGGCCGGGGAAAAACTGTTTTTT. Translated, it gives CASRAGEKLFF.

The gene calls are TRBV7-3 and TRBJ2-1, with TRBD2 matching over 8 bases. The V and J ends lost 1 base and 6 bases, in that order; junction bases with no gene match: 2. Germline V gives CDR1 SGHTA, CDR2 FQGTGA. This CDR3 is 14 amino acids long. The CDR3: CASSLNAGGNEQFF. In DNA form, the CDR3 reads TGTGCCAGCAGCTTAAATGCGGGGGGCAATGAGCAGTTCTTC. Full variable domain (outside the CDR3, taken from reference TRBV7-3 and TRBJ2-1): GAGVSQTPSNKVTEKGKYVELRCDPISGHTALYWYRQSLGQGPEFLIYFQGTGAADDSGLPNDRFFAVRPEGSVSTLKIQRTERGDSAVYLCASSLNAGGNEQFFGPGTRLTVL.

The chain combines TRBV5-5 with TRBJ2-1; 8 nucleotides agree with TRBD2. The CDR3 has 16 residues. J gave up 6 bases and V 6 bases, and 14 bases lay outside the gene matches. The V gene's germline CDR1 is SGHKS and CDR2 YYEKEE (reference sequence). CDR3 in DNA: TGTGCCAGCACCCGGGGGGGAACAGGGACCGGCAATGAGCAGTTCTTC. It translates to CASTRGGTGTGNEQFF.

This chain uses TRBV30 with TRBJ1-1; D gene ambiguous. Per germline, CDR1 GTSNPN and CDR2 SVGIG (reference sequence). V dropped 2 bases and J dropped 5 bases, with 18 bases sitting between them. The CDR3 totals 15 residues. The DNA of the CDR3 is TGTGCCTGGAGTAAGTTAGGAGTTTCAGTTACTGAAGCTTTCTTT. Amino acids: CAWSKLGVSVTEAFF.

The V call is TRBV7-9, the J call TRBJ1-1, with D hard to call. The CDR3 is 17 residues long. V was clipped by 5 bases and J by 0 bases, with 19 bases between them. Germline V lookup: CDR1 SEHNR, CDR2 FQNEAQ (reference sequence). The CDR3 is CASSRSNGLALNTEAFF. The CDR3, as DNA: TGTGCCAGCAGCCGCTCGAATGGTTTGGCCCTGAACACTGAAGCTTTCTTT.

The CDR3 loop reads CASSPRTGVNEQYF. The CDR3 DNA is TGTGCCAGCAGCCCCCGGACAGGGGTTAACGAGCAGTACTTC. V usage is TRBV9 and J usage is TRBJ2-7; 9 bases align to TRBD1. V shed 4 bases and J 5 bases; nucleotides not matched to a gene: 7. The germline CDR1 and CDR2 sequences are SGDLS and YYNGEE. The CDR3 is 14 residues long.

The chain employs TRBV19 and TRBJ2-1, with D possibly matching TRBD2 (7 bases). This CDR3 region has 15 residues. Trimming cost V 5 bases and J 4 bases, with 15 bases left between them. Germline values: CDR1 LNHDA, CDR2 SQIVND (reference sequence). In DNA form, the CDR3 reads TGTGCCAGTAGTGTTTCGCGGGGGCCGTACAATGAGCAGTTCTTC. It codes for CASSVSRGPYNEQFF.

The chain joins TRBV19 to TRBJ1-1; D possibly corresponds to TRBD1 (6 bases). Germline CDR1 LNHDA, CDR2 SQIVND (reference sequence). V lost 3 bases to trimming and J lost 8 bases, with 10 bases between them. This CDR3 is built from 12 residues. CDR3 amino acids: CASSIGTREAFF. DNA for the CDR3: TGTGCCAGTAGTATTGGGACACGAGAAGCTTTCTTT.

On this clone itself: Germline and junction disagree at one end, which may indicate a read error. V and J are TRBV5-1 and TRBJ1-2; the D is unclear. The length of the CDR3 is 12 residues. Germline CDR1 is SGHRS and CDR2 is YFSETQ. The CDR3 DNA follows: TGCGCCAGCAGCCCAAACAGCTATGTCTACACCTTC. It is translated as CASSPNSYVYTF. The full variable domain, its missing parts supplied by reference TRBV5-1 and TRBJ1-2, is KAGVTQTPRYLIKTRGQQVTLSCSPISGHRSVSWYQQTPGQGLQFLFEYFSETQRNKGNFPGRFSGRQFSNSRSEMNVSTLELGDSALYLCASSPNSYVYTFGSGTRLTVV.

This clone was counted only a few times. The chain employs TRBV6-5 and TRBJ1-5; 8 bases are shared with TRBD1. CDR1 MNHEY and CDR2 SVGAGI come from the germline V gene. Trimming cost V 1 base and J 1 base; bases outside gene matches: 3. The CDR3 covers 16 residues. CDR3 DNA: TGTGCCAGCAGTTACTATGGGGACAGGAGCAATCAGCCCCAGCATTTT. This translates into CASSYYGDRSNQPQHF.

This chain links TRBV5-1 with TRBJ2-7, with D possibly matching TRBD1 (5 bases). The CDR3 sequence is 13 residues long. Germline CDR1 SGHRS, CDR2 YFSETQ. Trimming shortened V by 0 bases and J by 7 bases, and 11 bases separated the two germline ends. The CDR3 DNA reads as TGCGCCAGCAGCTTGGACCAGGGTCGGGAGCAGTACTTC. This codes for CASSLDQGREQYF. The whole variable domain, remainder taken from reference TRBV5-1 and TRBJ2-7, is KAGVTQTPRYLIKTRGQQVTLSCSPISGHRSVSWYQQTPGQGLQFLFEYFSETQRNKGNFPGRFSGRQFSNSRSEMNVSTLELGDSALYLCASSLDQGREQYFGPGTRLTVT.

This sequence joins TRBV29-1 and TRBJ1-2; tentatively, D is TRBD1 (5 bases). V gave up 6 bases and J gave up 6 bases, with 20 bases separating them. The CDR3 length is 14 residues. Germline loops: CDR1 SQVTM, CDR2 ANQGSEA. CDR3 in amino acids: CSVDRRTHGNGYTF. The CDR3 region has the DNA TGCAGCGTGGATCGCCGGACACACGGAAATGGCTACACCTTC.

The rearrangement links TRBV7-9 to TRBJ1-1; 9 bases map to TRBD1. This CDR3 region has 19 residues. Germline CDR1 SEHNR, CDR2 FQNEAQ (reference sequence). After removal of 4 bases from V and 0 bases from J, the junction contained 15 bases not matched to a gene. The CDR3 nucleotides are TGTGCCAGCAGCTCAGACTCCGGAGGACAGGGGCGCTTGAACACTGAAGCTTTCTTT. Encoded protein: CASSSDSGGQGRLNTEAFF.

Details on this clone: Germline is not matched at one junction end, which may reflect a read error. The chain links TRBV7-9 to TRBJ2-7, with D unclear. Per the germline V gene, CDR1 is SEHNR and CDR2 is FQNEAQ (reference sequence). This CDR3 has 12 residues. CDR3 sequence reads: CSSSLVNFEQYF. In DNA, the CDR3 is TGTTCCAGCAGCTTAGTCAATTTCGAGCAGTACTTC.

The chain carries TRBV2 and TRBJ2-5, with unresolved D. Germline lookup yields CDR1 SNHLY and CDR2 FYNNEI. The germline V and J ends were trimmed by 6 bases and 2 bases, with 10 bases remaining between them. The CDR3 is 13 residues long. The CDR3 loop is CASRLTWQETQYF. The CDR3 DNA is TGTGCCAGCAGACTCACGTGGCAAGAGACCCAGTACTTC.

CDR3 amino acids: CARCRDSLYEQYF. The CDR3 DNA is TGTGCCCGCTGCCGGGACAGCCTCTACGAGCAGTACTTC. The V and J genes are TRBV12-1 and TRBJ2-7; TRBD1, the D gene given by the table, was not confirmed from the DNA. TRBV12-1 is recorded as a pseudogene. This CDR3 has 13 residues.

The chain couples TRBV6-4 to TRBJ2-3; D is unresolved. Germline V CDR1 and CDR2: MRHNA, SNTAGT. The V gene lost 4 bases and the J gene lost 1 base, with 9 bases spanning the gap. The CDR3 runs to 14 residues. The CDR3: CASSALDGTDTQYF. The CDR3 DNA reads TGTGCCAGCAGTGCCTTAGATGGCACAGATACGCAGTATTTT.

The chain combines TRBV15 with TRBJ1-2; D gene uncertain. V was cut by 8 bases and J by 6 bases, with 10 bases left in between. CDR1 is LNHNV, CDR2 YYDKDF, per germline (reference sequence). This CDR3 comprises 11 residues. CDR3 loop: CATSDLDGYTF. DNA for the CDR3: TGTGCCACCTCGGACTTAGATGGCTACACCTTC.

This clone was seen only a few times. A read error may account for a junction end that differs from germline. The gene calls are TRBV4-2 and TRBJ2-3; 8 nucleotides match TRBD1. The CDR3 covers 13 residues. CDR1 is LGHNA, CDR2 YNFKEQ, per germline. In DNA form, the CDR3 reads TGTGCCAGCAGCAAAGAACAGGGGGGTACGCAGTATTTT. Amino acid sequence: CASSKEQGGTQYF.

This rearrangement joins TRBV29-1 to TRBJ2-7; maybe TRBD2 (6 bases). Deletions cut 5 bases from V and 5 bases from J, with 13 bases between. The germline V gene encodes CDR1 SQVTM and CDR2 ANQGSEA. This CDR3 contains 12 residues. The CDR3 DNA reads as TGCAGCGTTAGTCTAGCGATCGACGAGCAGTACTTC. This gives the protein CSVSLAIDEQYF.

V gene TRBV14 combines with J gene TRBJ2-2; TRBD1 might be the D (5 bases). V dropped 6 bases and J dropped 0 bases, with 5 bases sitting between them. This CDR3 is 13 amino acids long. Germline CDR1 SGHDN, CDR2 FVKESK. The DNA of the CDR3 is TGTGCCAGCAGACAGGCGAACACCGGGGAGCTGTTTTTT. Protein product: CASRQANTGELFF.